This entry lists 10 T cell receptor beta chains sequenced from one sample in a study of T cells in localized non-small cell lung cancer. Assay: immunoSEQ multiplex PCR; the TCRdb copy retains only in-frame clones and omits some. Of 40,000 or so clones in the sample, around 80% were seen once. This sample comprised peripheral blood, obtained before any cancer treatment. The receptor source for this set is a male donor at least 60 years old with stage III squamous cell lung carcinoma.

This chain joins TRBV19 and TRBJ2-7; 9 nucleotides align to TRBD1. CDR1 is LNHDA and CDR2 is SQIVND in the germline V gene (reference sequence). The CDR3 spans 14 residues. V shed 6 bases, J shed 4 bases, and the junction held 7 bases outside the gene matches. The CDR3 sequence is CASRETGGRYEQYF. CDR3 nucleotides: TGTGCCAGTAGAGAGACAGGGGGAAGATACGAGCAGTACTTC.

The chain uses TRBV4-1 and TRBJ1-2, with D possibly being TRBD1 (6 bases). CDR1 MGHRA and CDR2 YSYEKL come from the germline V gene. Between the trimmed V and J ends, which lost 1 base and 4 bases, there was a span of 13 bases. CDR3 length: 15 amino acids. The CDR3 DNA is TGCGCCAGCAGCCAAGTCACCGGGGGGCTCTATGGCTACACCTTC. Translated, it gives CASSQVTGGLYGYTF.

This clone was recorded only once. The chain combines TRBV5-4 with TRBJ2-3; 9 bases map to TRBD2. Germline V gene data show CDR1 as SGHNT and CDR2 as YYREEE (reference sequence). CDR3 length equals 16 residues. The junction had 5 bases not matched to a gene; V was cut back by 3 bases and J by 0 bases. This CDR3 reads CASSSGTSLSTDTQYF. CDR3 nucleotide sequence: TGTGCCAGCAGCTCCGGGACTAGCCTTAGCACAGATACGCAGTATTTT.

In its sample, this clone was seen a few times. Here the CDR3 DNA reads TGTGCCGCCATGGGGACAGGGTATGGCACTGAAGCTTTCTTT. Protein: CAAMGTGYGTEAFF. The chain joins TRBV7-2 to TRBJ1-1, with TRBD1 matching 9 bases. CDR3 length: 14 amino acids. With V trimmed by 11 bases and J by 4 bases, 11 bases remained unmatched. CDR1 is SGHTA and CDR2 is FQGNSA in the germline V gene.

The sample holds one count of this clone. The chain links TRBV6-5 to TRBJ1-1; D is ambiguous. Germline CDR1 is MNHEY and CDR2 is SVGAGI. V lost 4 bases to trimming and J lost 1 base, with 4 bases between them. CDR3 length: 12 amino acids. This CDR3 is CASSSANTEAFF. The DNA of the CDR3 is TGTGCCAGCAGTTCGGCGAACACTGAAGCTTTCTTT.

The chain carries TRBV6-1 and TRBJ1-2; D is perhaps TRBD1 (5 bases). V was pared by 8 bases and J by 3 bases, with 10 bases between. This CDR3 region has 12 residues. Germline CDR1 reads MNHNS; CDR2 reads SASEGT. This CDR3 is CASRREDYGYTF. CDR3 nucleotide sequence: TGTGCCAGCCGCAGGGAAGACTATGGCTACACCTTC.

This chain connects TRBV5-1 to TRBJ1-2; D possibly corresponds to TRBD1 (5 bases). The V gene lost 4 bases and the J gene lost 4 bases, with 11 bases spanning the gap. The CDR3 has 13 amino acids. Germline V gene sequence: CDR1 SGHRS, CDR2 YFSETQ. In nucleotides, the CDR3 is TGCGCCAGCAGCCCTGGAAGGGGCTATGGCTACACCTTC. Its translation: CASSPGRGYGYTF.

The chain combines TRBV19 with TRBJ2-7; maybe TRBD1 (6 bases). The CDR3 is 14 amino acids. Germline V lookup: CDR1 LNHDA, CDR2 SQIVND (reference sequence). The V and J ends lost 5 bases and 1 base respectively, with 12 bases between them. CDR3 sequence (DNA): TGTGCCAGTAGTTCCGACAGGCGATCCTACGAGCAGTACTTC. It yields the protein CASSSDRRSYEQYF.

V gene TRBV29-1 combines with J gene TRBJ1-1; 9 bases are a match to TRBD1. Germline trimming cut 0 bases from V and 4 bases from J; bases unmatched to any gene: 6. Germline lookup yields CDR1 SQVTM and CDR2 ANQGSEA. The CDR3 is 15 amino acids. CDR3 sequence reads: CSVEETGTGITEAFF. The DNA for the CDR3 is TGCAGCGTTGAAGAGACCGGGACAGGGATCACTGAAGCTTTCTTT. The full variable domain, in which reference TRBV29-1 and TRBJ1-1 provide the parts outside the CDR3, is SAVISQKPSRDICQRGTSLTIQCQVDSQVTMMFWYRQQPGQSLTLIATANQGSEATYESGFVIDKFPISRPNLTFSTLTVSNMSPEDSSIYLCSVEETGTGITEAFFGQGTRLTVV.

This clone was counted only a few times. The CDR3 region has the DNA TGTGCCATCAGGGGGGACAGCAATCAGCCCCAGCATTTT. Amino acids: CAIRGDSNQPQHF. This chain uses TRBV10-3 with TRBJ1-5, with TRBD1 as a possible D gene (5 bases). Germline V gene lookup returns CDR1 ENHRY and CDR2 SYGVKD. The CDR3 spans 13 residues. V lost 6 bases and J lost 1, with 7 bases in between.